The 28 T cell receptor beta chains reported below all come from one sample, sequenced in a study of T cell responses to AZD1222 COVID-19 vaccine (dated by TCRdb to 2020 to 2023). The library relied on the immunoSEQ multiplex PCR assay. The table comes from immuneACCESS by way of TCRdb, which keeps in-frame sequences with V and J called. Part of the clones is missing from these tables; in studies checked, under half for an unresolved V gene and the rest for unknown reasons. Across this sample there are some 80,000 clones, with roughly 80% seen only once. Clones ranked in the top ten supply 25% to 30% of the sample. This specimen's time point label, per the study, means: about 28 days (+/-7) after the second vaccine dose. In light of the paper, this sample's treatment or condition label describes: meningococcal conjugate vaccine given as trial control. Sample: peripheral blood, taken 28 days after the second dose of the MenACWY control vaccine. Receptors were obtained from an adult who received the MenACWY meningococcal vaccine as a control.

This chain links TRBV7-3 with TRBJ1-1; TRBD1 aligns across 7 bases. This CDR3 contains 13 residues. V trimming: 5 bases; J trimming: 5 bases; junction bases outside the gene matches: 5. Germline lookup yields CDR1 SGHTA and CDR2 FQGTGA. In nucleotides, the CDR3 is TGTGCCAGCAGCAGGGGGCTGGGGACTGAAGCTTTCTTT. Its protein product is CASSRGLGTEAFF.

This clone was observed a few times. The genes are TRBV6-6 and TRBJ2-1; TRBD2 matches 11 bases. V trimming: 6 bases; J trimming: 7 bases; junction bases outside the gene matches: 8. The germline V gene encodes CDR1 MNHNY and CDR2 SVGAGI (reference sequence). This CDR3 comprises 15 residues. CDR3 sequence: CASRGSGRAGNEQFF. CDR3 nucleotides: TGTGCCAGCAGGGGTAGCGGGAGGGCCGGGAATGAGCAGTTCTTC.

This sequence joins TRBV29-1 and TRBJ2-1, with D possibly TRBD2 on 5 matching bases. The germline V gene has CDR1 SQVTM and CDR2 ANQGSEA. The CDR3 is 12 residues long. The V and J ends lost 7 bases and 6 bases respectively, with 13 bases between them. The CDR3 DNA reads TGCAGCGGTGGACTCCAACCCAATGAGCAGTTCTTC. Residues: CSGGLQPNEQFF.

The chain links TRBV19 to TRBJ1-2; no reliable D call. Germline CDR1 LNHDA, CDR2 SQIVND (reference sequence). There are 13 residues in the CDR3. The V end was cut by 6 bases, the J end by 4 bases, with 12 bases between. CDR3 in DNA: TGTGCCAGTAGCCCCTCCCCAGCCTATGGCTACACCTTC. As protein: CASSPSPAYGYTF. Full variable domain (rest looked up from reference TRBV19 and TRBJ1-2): DGGITQSPKYLFRKEGQNVTLSCEQNLNHDAMYWYRQDPGQGLRLIYYSQIVNDFQKGDIAEGYSVSREKKESFPLTVTSAQKNPTAFYLCASSPSPAYGYTFGSGTRLTVV.

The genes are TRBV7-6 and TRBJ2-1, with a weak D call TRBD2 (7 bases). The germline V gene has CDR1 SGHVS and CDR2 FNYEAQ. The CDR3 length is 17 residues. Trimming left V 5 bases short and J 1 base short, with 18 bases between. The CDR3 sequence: CASSGGGGSPSYNEQFF. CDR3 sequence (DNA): TGTGCCAGCAGCGGCGGGGGCGGGAGCCCTTCCTACAATGAGCAGTTCTTC.

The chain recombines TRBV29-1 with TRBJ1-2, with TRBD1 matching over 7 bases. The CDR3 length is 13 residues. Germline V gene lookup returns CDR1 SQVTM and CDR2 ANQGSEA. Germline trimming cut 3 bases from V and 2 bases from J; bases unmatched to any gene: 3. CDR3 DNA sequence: TGCAGCGTTGACCTGACAGGGAACTATGGCTACACCTTC. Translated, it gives CSVDLTGNYGYTF.

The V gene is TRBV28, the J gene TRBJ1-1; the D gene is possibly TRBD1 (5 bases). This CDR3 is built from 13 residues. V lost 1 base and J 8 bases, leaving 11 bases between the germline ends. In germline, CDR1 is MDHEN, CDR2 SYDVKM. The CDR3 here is CASSLSNQGEAFF. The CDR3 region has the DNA TGTGCCAGCAGTTTATCCAACCAGGGAGAAGCTTTCTTT. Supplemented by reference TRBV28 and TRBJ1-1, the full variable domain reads DVKVTQSSRYLVKRTGEKVFLECVQDMDHENMFWYRQDPGLGLRLIYFSYDVKMKEKGDIPEGYSVSREKKERFSLILESASTNQTSMYLCASSLSNQGEAFFGQGTRLTVV.

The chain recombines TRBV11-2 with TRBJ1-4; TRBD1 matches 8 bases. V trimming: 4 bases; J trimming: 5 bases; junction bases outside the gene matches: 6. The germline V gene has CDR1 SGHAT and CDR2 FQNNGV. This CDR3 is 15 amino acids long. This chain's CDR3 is CASSSGQGPNEKLFF. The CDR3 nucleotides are TGTGCCAGCAGCTCCGGACAGGGACCCAATGAAAAACTGTTTTTT.

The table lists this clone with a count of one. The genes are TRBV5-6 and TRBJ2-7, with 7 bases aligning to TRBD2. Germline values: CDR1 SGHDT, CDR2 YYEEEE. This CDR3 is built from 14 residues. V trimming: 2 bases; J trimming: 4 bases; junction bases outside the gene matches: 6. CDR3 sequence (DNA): TGTGCCAGCAGCTTTGTGGGAGGGCCTTACGAGCAGTACTTC. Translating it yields CASSFVGGPYEQYF. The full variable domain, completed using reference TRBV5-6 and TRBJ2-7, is DAGVTQSPTHLIKTRGQQVTLRCSPKSGHDTVSWYQQALGQGPQFIFQYYEEEERQRGNFPDRFSGHQFPNYSSELNVNALLLGDSALYLCASSFVGGPYEQYFGPGTRLTVT.

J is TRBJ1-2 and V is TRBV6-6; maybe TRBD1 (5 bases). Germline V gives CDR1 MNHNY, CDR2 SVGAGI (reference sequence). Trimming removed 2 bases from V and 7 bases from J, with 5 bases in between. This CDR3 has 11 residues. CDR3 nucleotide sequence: TGTGCCAGCAGTTACCAGGGTGGCTACACCTTC. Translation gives CASSYQGGYTF.

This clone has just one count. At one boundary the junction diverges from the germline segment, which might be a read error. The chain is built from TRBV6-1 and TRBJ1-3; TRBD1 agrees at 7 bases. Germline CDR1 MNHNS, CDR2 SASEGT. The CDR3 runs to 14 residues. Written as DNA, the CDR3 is TGTGCCAGCAGGGAAGGGGGCCCTGGAAACACCATATATTTT. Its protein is CASREGGPGNTIYF.

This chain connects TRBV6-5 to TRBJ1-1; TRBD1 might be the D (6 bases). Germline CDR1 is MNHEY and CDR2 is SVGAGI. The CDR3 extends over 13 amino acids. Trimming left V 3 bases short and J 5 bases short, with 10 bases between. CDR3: CASSYGGPTEAFF. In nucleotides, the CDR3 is TGTGCCAGCAGTTATGGGGGGCCGACTGAAGCTTTCTTT.

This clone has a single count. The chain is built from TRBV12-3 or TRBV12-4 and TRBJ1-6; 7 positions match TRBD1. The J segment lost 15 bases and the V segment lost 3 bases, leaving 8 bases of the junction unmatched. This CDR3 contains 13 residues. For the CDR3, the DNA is TGTGCCAGCAGTTTTGGACAGGCGGGAATCCTCCACTTT. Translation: CASSFGQAGILHF.

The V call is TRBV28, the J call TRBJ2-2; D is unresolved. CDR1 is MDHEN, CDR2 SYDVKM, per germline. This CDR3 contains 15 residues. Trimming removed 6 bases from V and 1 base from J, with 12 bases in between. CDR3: CASRTPGLNTGELFF. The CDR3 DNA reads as TGTGCCAGCAGAACCCCGGGCCTGAACACCGGGGAGCTGTTTTTT.

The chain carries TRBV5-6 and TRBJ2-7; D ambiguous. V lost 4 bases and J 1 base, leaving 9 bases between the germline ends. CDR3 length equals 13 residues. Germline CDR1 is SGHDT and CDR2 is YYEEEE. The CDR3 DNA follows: TGTGCCAGCAGCCCGTCCCATTCCTACGAGCAGTACTTC. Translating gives CASSPSHSYEQYF. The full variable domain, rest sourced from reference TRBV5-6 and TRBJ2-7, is DAGVTQSPTHLIKTRGQQVTLRCSPKSGHDTVSWYQQALGQGPQFIFQYYEEEERQRGNFPDRFSGHQFPNYSSELNVNALLLGDSALYLCASSPSHSYEQYFGPGTRLTVT.

DNA for the CDR3: TGTGCCAGCAGCCCTTTCGGACACCTCTATAATTCACCCCTCCACTTT. Protein sequence: CASSPFGHLYNSPLHF. This sequence joins TRBV14 and TRBJ1-6; D perhaps matches TRBD1 (5 bases). Between the trimmed V and J ends, which lost 4 bases and 3 bases, there was a span of 13 bases. The CDR3 contains 16 residues. Germline V lookup: CDR1 SGHDN, CDR2 FVKESK.

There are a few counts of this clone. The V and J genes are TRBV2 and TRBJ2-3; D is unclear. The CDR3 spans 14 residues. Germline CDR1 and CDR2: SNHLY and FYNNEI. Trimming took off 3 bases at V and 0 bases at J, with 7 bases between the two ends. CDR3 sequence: CASSDLSSTDTQYF. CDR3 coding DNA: TGTGCCAGCAGTGACTTGAGCAGCACAGATACGCAGTATTTT.

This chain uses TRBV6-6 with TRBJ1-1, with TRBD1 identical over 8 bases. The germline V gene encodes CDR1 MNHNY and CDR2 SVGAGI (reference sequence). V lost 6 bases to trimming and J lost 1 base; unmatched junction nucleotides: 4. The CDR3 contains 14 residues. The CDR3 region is CASRTGVRNTEAFF. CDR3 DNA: TGTGCCAGCAGGACAGGGGTCAGGAACACTGAAGCTTTCTTT.

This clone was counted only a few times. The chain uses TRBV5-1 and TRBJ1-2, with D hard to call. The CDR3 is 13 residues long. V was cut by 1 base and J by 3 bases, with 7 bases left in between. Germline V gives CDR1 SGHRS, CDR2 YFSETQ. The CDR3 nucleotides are TGCGCCAGCAGCTTGAGAACAGACTATGGCTACACCTTC. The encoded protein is CASSLRTDYGYTF.

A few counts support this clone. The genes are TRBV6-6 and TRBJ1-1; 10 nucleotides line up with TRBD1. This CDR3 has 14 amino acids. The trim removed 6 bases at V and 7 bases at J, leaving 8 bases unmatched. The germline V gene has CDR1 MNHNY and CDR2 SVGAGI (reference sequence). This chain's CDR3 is CASSYTRDRGEAFF. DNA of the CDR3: TGTGCCAGCAGCTATACCCGGGACAGGGGTGAAGCTTTCTTT.

This chain's CDR3 is CASSSPQGGYTF. In nucleotides, the CDR3 is TGTGCCAGCAGTTCCCCCCAGGGTGGCTACACCTTC. The rearrangement uses TRBV12-3 or TRBV12-4 and TRBJ1-2; D perhaps matches TRBD1 (5 bases). V was trimmed by 4 bases and J by 7 bases, leaving 10 bases between them. The CDR3 extends over 12 amino acids.

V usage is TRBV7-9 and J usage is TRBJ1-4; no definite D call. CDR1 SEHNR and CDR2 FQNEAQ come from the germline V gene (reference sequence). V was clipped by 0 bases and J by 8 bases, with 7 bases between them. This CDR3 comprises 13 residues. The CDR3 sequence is CASSLAHGEKLFF. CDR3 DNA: TGTGCCAGCAGCTTAGCTCACGGGGAAAAACTGTTTTTT.

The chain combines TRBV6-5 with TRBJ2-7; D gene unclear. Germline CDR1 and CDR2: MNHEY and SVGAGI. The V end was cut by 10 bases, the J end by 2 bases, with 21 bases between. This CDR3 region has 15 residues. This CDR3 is CATKKTDTQPYEQYF. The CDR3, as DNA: TGTGCCACCAAAAAAACTGACACCCAGCCCTACGAGCAGTACTTC.

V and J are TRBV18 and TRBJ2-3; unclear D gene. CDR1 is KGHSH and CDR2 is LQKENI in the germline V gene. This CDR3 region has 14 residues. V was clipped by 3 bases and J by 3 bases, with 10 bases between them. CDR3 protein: CASSPGFSTDTQYF. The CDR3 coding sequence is TGTGCCAGCTCACCGGGTTTTTCTACAGATACGCAGTATTTT.

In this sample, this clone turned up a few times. CDR3 in amino acids: CASSEAWTSGSFFSSYNEQFF. The CDR3 region has the DNA TGTGCCAGCAGTGAAGCGTGGACTAGCGGGTCTTTTTTCAGCTCCTACAATGAGCAGTTCTTC. This sequence joins TRBV2 and TRBJ2-1, with 11 bases identical to TRBD2. The CDR3 consists of 21 residues. With 0 bases clipped from V and 0 bases from J, the junction kept 13 bases outside the gene matches. The germline V gene encodes CDR1 SNHLY and CDR2 FYNNEI.

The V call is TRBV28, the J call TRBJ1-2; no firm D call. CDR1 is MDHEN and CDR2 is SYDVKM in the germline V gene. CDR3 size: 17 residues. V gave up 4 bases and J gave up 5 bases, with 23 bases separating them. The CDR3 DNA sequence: TGTGCCAGCAGTTCCCACCAAGGAGGTGCTATAGGATATGGCTACACCTTC. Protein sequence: CASSSHQGGAIGYGYTF.

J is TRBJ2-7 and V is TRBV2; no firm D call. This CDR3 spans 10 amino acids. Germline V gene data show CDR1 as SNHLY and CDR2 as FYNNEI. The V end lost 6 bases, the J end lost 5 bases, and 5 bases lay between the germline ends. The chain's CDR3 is CASSLHEQYF. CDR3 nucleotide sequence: TGTGCCAGCAGCCTCCACGAGCAGTACTTC.

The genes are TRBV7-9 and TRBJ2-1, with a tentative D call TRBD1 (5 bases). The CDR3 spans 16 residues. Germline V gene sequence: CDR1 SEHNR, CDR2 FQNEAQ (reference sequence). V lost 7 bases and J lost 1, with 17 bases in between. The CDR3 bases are TGTGCCAGCATCTCCTCCAGGGCACGATCCTACAATGAGCAGTTCTTC. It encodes CASISSRARSYNEQFF.